This TCR beta chain emerged from a study of regulatory T cells in long-lasting Graves disease. As for the study in general: Graves' patients diagnosed newly had used antithyroid drugs under 3 months.

Many counts were recorded for this clonotype. Both iRepertoire HTBI primers and Arm-PCR of CDR3 regions were used to build the TCR beta libraries. MiXCR, applied by TCRdb to the multiplex PCR reads, yields one record per CDR3 protein. The table includes over 350,000 distinct CDR3 sequences, 15% detected once. The V gene's germline CDR1 is MNHEY and CDR2 SVGEGT. Deletions cut 0 bases from V and 2 bases from J, with 7 bases between. The CDR3 contains 14 residues. Indicated time point: newly diagnosed GD, antithyroid drugs for less than 3 months. PBMC RNA was the source of the TCR library. Another study also made use of these data, one on T cells in Graves' hyperthyroidism and ophthalmopathy.

The source of this sequence is a woman in her thirties or forties with Graves disease. V is TRBV6-2 or TRBV6-3 and J is TRBJ2-5; D is possibly TRBD2 (6 bases). This material consisted of peripheral blood mononuclear cells (PBMCs), taken at new diagnosis, from a patient treated with antithyroid drugs. This chain's CDR3 is CASSYSEGQETQYF. The CDR3 region has the DNA TGTGCCAGCAGTTACTCGGAGGGGCAAGAGACCCAGTACTTC.